These 9 T cell receptor beta chains share one sample of origin, sequenced in a study of shared clonotypes between healthy human individuals (dated by TCRdb to the early 2020s). Receptors were amplified or captured by the immunoSEQ multiplex PCR assay. Imported from immuneACCESS, the table was reduced by TCRdb to in-frame sequences with V and J called. These copies leave out some clones; in studies compared against another copy, an unresolved V gene accounts for under half, and the cause of the remainder is not known. This sample lists 2 million to 2.5 million clones; approximately 94% were detected once. The ten biggest clones cover roughly 0.13% of the sample. The material sequenced was naive CD4+ T cells sorted from blood. In the paper's terms, the cell subset or site label means: CD45RA+ positively selected. Receptors were obtained from a man aged 18 to 29 in good health.

This chain joins TRBV5-4 and TRBJ2-4, with unresolved D. With 4 bases removed from V and 1 base from J, the gap between germline ends came to 9 bases. Germline CDR1 SGHNT, CDR2 YYREEE (reference sequence). The CDR3 runs to 14 residues. This chain's CDR3 is CASSPKEAKNIQYF. Written as DNA, the CDR3 is TGTGCCAGCAGCCCCAAAGAGGCCAAAAACATTCAGTACTTC.

This sequence joins TRBV4-3 and TRBJ2-7; D unresolved. V lost 0 bases and J 3 bases, leaving 12 bases between the germline ends. Germline V gene sequence: CDR1 LGHNA, CDR2 YSLEER. This CDR3 comprises 15 residues. In DNA, the CDR3 is TGCGCCAGCAGCCAAGACCGGAGCAACGTCTACGAGCAGTACTTC. Protein: CASSQDRSNVYEQYF.

V gene TRBV18 combines with J gene TRBJ1-1, with D unclear. The CDR3 is 15 amino acids. Germline values: CDR1 KGHSH, CDR2 LQKENI. V lost 1 base, J lost 2 bases, and 11 bases lay in between. The CDR3 region is CASSPLSRLNTEAFF. CDR3 nucleotide sequence: TGTGCCAGCTCACCACTGTCCCGGCTCAACACTGAAGCTTTCTTT.

This sequence joins TRBV7-9 and TRBJ1-4; possible D gene TRBD1, 6 bases. V was pared by 1 base and J by 3 bases, with 9 bases between. The CDR3 covers 15 residues. The V gene's germline CDR1 is SEHNR and CDR2 FQNEAQ (reference sequence). The CDR3 loop reads CASSLEGGSNEKLFF. The CDR3 region has the DNA TGTGCCAGCAGCTTAGAGGGGGGATCTAATGAAAAACTGTTTTTT. Based on the CDR3 plus reference TRBV7-9 and TRBJ1-4, the full variable domain is DTGVSQNPRHKITKRGQNVTFRCDPISEHNRLYWYRQTLGQGPEFLTYFQNEAQLEKSRLLSDRFSAERPKGSFSTLEIQRTEQGDSAMYLCASSLEGGSNEKLFFGSGTQLSVL.

The chain employs TRBV6-5 and TRBJ1-4; possibly TRBD1 for D (6 bases). The germline CDR1 and CDR2 sequences are MNHEY and SVGAGI. This CDR3 comprises 11 residues. V lost 7 bases, J lost 11 bases, and 11 bases lay in between. The DNA of the CDR3 is TGTGCCAGCATGAGGGGGAATAAACTGTTTTTT. Translated, it gives CASMRGNKLFF.

This chain connects TRBV6-1 to TRBJ1-2; the D gene is possibly TRBD1 (5 bases). The CDR3 has 15 amino acids. V lost 6 bases, J lost 4 bases, and 18 bases lay in between. Germline values: CDR1 MNHNS, CDR2 SASEGT. The CDR3 DNA follows: TGTGCCAGCAGGCCCGACAGCAAAGGGGCCTATGGCTACACCTTC. It encodes CASRPDSKGAYGYTF.

This chain uses TRBV12-5 with TRBJ1-1; 7 bases are shared with TRBD1. The CDR3 has 13 amino acids. Germline CDR1 is LGHNT and CDR2 is FRNRAP. V was pared by 8 bases and J by 1 base, with 4 bases of the junction left unmatched. CDR3 sequence: CASTRQGNTEAFF. CDR3 in DNA: TGTGCTAGTACCCGACAGGGGAACACTGAAGCTTTCTTT.

The chain couples TRBV28 to TRBJ2-2, with no clear D. V gave up 5 bases and J gave up 6 bases, with 10 bases separating them. Germline V gives CDR1 MDHEN, CDR2 SYDVKM. This CDR3 is 13 amino acids long. The CDR3 bases are TGTGCCAGCAGTAAGACACTCGCCGGGGAGCTGTTTTTT. This gives the protein CASSKTLAGELFF.

Of note for this clone: Other DNA sequences in this sample translate to the same CDR3. This chain joins TRBV18 and TRBJ1-1; no firm D call. From germline, CDR1 is KGHSH and CDR2 LQKENI. Deletions cut 3 bases from V and 3 bases from J, with 5 bases between. This CDR3 comprises 12 residues. CDR3 sequence reads: CASSPSHTEAFF. The CDR3 coding sequence is TGTGCCAGCTCACCTTCGCACACTGAAGCTTTCTTT. Supplemented by reference TRBV18 and TRBJ1-1, the full variable domain reads NAGVMQNPRHLVRRRGQEARLRCSPMKGHSHVYWYRQLPEEGLKFMVYLQKENIIDESGMPKERFSAEFPKEGPSILRIQQVVRGDSAAYFCASSPSHTEAFFGQGTRLTVV.